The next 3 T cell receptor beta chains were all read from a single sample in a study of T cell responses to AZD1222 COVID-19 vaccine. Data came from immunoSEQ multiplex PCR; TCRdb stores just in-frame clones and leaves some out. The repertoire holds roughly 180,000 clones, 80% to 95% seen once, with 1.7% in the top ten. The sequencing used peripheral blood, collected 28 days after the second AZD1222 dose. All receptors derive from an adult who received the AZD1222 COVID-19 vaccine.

Here the CDR3 DNA reads TGTGCCAGCAGCTCCGGGACAGGGGTCTTCAATCAGCCCCAGCATTTT. This gives the protein CASSSGTGVFNQPQHF. The V call is TRBV7-8, the J call TRBJ1-5, with 10 positions matching TRBD1. CDR3 length: 16 residues. J was trimmed by 3 bases and V by 4 bases; bases with no gene match: 6. Per germline, CDR1 SGHVS and CDR2 FQNEAQ.

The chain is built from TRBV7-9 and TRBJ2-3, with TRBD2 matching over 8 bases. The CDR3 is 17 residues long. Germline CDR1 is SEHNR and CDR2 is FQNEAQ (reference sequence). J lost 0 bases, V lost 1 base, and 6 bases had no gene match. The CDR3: CASSLGPGRASTDTQYF. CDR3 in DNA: TGTGCCAGCAGCTTAGGTCCCGGGAGGGCTAGCACAGATACGCAGTATTTT.

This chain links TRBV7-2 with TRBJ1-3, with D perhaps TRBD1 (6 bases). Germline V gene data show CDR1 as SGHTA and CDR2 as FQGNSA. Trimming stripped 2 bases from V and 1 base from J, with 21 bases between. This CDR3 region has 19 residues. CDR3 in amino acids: CASSLHLDSRGQSGNTIYF. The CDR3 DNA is TGTGCCAGCAGCTTACATTTGGATTCTCGAGGACAGTCTGGAAACACCATATATTTT.